Described below is a single TCR beta chain sequence and its context. The sample comes from a study of CD8 T cells in Susac syndrome. Random hexamers primed reverse transcription of about 0.45 to 1 ug RNA. Amplification of TCR beta CDR3 by immunoSEQ multiplex PCR spanned 54 Vbeta and 13 Jbeta. MiXCR, applied by TCRdb to the immunoSEQ multiplex PCR reads, yields one record per CDR3 protein. The data show roughly 130,000 distinct CDR3 sequences, roughly 96% seen once. Germline CDR1 and CDR2: SGHRS and YFSETQ. Deletions cut 0 bases from V and 3 bases from J, with 15 bases between. There are 16 residues in the CDR3.

This chain connects TRBV5-1 to TRBJ1-1; D ambiguous. The material sequenced was CD4+ T cells from PBMCs. This receptor was obtained from a human donor in good health. The CDR3 loop reads CASSLATHRRYTEAFF. For the CDR3, the DNA is TGCGCCAGCAGCTTGGCCACACACCGGAGGTACACTGAAGCTTTCTTT.